The source of this T cell receptor beta chain is a study of cytomegalovirus exposure and HLA in healthy donors. Study information: Out of 150 million to 200 million T cells, an earlier analysis found roughly 110 million unique TCR beta sequences in total.

This PCR relied on a set of 60 Vbeta primers and 13 Jbeta primers. The assay was immunoSEQ multiplex PCR, and TCRdb's table has in-frame clones only and misses some. The table records about 200,000 clones, around 75% of them present only once. This CDR3 contains 14 residues. V dropped 5 bases and J dropped 3 bases, with 13 bases sitting between them. Germline CDR1 SGHTA, CDR2 FQGNSA. The chain has TRBV7-2 and TRBJ2-5; no firm D call. This TCR came from a male donor in good health and CMV-seropositive. The source material was PBMCs. The CDR3 DNA reads TGTGCCAGCAGCCCACAAGTTGATAAAGAGACCCAGTACTTC. Protein: CASSPQVDKETQYF.